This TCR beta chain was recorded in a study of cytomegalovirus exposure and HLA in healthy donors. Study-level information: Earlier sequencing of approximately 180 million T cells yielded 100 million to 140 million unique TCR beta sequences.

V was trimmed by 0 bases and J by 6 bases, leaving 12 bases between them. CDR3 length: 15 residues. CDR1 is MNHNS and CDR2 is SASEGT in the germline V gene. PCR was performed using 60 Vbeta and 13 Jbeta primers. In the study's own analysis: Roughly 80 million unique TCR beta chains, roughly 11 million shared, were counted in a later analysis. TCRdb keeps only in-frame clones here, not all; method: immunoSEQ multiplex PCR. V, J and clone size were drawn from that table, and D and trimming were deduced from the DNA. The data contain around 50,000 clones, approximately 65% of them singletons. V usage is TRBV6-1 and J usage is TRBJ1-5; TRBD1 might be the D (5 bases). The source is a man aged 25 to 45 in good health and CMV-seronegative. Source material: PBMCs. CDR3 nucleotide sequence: TGTGCCAGCAGTGAAGCTGGGGGGACTCTTCAGCCCCAGCATTTT. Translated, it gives CASSEAGGTLQPQHF.